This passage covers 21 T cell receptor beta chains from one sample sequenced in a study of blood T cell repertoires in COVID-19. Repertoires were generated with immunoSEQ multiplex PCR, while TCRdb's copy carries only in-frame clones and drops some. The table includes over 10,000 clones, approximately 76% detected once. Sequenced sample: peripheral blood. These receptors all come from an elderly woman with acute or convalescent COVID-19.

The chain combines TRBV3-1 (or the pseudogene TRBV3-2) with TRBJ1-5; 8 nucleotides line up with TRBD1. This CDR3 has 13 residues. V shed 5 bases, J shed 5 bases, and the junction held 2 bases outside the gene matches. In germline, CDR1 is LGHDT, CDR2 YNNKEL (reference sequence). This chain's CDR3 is CASSDRGDQPQHF. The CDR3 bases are TGTGCCAGCAGCGACAGGGGTGATCAGCCCCAGCATTTT.

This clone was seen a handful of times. DNA for the CDR3: TGTGCCAGTGAAATCGACAGATCCACCATATATTTT. Translating gives CASEIDRSTIYF. The chain joins TRBV2 to TRBJ1-3; D is possibly TRBD1 (5 bases). CDR1 is SNHLY, CDR2 FYNNEI, per germline. The V end was cut by 9 bases, the J end by 9 bases, with 15 bases between. The CDR3 spans 12 residues.

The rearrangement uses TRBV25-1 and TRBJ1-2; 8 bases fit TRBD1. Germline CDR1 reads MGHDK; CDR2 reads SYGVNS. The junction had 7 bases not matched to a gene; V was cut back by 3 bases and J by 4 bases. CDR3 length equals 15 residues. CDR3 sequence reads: CASSDQQGGGYGYTF. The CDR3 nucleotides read TGTGCCAGCAGTGACCAACAGGGGGGCGGCTATGGCTACACCTTC.

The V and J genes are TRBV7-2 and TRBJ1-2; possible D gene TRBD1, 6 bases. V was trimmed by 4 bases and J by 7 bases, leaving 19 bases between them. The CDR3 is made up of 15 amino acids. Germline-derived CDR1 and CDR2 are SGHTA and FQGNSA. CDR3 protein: CASSSNNRQVSGYTF. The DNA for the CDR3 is TGTGCCAGCAGCTCGAACAATCGACAGGTCTCTGGCTACACCTTC.

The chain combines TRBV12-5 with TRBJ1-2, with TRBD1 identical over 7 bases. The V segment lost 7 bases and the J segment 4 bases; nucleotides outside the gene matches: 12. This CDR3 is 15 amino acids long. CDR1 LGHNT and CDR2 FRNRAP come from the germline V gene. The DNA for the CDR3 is TGTGCTAGTGCTAGGGAGGCAGGGGGTTTCTATGGCTACACCTTC. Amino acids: CASAREAGGFYGYTF.

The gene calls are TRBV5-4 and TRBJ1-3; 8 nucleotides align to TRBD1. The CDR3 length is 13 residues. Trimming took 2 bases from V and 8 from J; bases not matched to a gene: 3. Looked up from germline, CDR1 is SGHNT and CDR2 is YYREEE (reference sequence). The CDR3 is CASSFTGGDTIYF. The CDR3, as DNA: TGTGCCAGCAGCTTTACAGGGGGGGACACCATATATTTT.

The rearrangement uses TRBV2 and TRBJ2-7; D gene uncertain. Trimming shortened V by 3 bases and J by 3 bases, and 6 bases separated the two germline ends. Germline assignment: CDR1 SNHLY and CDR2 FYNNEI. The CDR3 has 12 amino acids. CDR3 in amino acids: CASSEFIYEQYF. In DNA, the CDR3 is TGTGCCAGCAGTGAGTTCATCTACGAGCAGTACTTC.

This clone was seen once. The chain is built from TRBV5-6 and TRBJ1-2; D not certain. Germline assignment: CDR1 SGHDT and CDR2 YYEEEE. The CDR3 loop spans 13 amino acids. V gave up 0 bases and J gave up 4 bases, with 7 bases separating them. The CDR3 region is CASSLVFSYGYTF. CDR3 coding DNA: TGTGCCAGCAGCTTGGTTTTTAGCTATGGCTACACCTTC.

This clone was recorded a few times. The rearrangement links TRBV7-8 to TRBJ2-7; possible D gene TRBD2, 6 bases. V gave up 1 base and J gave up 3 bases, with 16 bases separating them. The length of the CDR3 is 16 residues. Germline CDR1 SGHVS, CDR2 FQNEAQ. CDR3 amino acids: CASSLVSGSGFYEQYF. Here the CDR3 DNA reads TGTGCCAGCAGCTTAGTCAGCGGGTCCGGTTTCTACGAGCAGTACTTC.

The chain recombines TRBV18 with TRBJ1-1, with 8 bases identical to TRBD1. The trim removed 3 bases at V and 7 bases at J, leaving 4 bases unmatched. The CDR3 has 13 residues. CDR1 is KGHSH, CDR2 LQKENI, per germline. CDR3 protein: CASSPGQENEAFF. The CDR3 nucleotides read TGTGCCAGCTCACCGGGACAGGAGAATGAAGCTTTCTTT. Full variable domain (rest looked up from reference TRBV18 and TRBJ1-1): NAGVMQNPRHLVRRRGQEARLRCSPMKGHSHVYWYRQLPEEGLKFMVYLQKENIIDESGMPKERFSAEFPKEGPSILRIQQVVRGDSAAYFCASSPGQENEAFFGQGTRLTVV.

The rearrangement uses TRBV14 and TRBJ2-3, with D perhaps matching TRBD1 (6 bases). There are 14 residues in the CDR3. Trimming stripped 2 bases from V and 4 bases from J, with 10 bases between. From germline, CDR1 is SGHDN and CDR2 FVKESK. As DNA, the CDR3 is TGTGCCAGCAGCCAACAGGGGCGGGCAGATACGCAGTATTTT. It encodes CASSQQGRADTQYF. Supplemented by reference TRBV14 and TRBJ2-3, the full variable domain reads EAGVTQFPSHSVIEKGQTVTLRCDPISGHDNLYWYRRVMGKEIKFLLHFVKESKQDESGMPNNRFLAERTGGTYSTLKVQPAELEDSGVYFCASSQQGRADTQYFGPGTRLTVL.

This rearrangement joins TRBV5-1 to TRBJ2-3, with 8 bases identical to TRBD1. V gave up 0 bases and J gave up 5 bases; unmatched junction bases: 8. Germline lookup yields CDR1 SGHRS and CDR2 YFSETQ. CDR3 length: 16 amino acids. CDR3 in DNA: TGCGCCAGCAGCTTGGCCGGGACAGGTGGAGGAGATACGCAGTATTTT. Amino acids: CASSLAGTGGGDTQYF.

In DNA, the CDR3 is TGTGCCAGCAGCTCCGTGGTGCTGACAGGGGGAAACGGCTACACCTTC. Protein: CASSSVVLTGGNGYTF. This chain uses TRBV7-9 with TRBJ1-2; TRBD1 agrees at 9 bases. V trimming: 4 bases; J trimming: 8 bases; junction bases outside the gene matches: 14. The germline CDR1 and CDR2 sequences are SEHNR and FQNEAQ (reference sequence). This CDR3 is 16 amino acids long.

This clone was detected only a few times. CDR3 DNA: TGCGCCAGCAGCTTGGTCCCAGGGGACGGGCCCGGGGAGCTGTTTTTT. Protein product: CASSLVPGDGPGELFF. The chain is built from TRBV5-1 and TRBJ2-2; TRBD1 might be the D (6 bases). Trimming took off 0 bases at V and 6 bases at J, with 15 bases between the two ends. The CDR3 is made up of 16 amino acids. From germline, CDR1 is SGHRS and CDR2 YFSETQ.

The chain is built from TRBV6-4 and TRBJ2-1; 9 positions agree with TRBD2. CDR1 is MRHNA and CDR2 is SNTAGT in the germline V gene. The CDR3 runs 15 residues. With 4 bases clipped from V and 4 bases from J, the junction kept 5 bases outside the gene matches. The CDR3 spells CASSVAGGPYNEQFF. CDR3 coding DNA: TGTGCCAGCAGTGTGGCGGGGGGGCCTTACAATGAGCAGTTCTTC.

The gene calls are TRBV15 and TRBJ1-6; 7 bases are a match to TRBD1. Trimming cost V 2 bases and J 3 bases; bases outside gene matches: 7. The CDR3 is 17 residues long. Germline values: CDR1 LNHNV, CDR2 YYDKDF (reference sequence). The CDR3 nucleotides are TGTGCCACCAGCAGAAGGGACAGCTCTTTCTATAATTCACCCCTCCACTTT. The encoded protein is CATSRRDSSFYNSPLHF. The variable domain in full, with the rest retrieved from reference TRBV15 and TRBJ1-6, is DAMVIQNPRYQVTQFGKPVTLSCSQTLNHNVMYWYQQKSSQAPKLLFHYYDKDFNNEADTPDNFQSRRPNTSFCFLDIRSPGLGDTAMYLCATSRRDSSFYNSPLHFGNGTRLTVT.

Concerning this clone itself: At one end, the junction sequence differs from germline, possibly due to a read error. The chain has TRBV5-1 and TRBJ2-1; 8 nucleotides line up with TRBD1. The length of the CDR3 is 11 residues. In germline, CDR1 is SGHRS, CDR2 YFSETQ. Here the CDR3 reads CASSFRDRWVF. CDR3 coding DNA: TGCGCCAGCAGCTTCCGGGACAGGTGGGTCTTC.

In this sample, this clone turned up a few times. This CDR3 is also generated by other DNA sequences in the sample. CDR3 nucleotides: TGTGCCAGCAGCTTACAGGGGGCCAACACTGAAGCTTTCTTT. Its protein is CASSLQGANTEAFF. The rearrangement uses TRBV3-1 (or the pseudogene TRBV3-2) and TRBJ1-1, with 9 bases identical to TRBD1. This CDR3 region has 14 residues. V was clipped by 5 bases and J by 2 bases; unmatched bases: 3. Per the germline V gene, CDR1 is LGHDT and CDR2 is YNNKEL (reference sequence).

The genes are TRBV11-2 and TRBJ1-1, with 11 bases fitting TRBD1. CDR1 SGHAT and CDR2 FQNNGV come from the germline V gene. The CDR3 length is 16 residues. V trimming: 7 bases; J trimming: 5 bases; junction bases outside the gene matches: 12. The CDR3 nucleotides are TGTGCCAGCACCCTCGTAGGGGGACAGGGGGGTACTGAAGCTTTCTTT. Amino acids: CASTLVGGQGGTEAFF.

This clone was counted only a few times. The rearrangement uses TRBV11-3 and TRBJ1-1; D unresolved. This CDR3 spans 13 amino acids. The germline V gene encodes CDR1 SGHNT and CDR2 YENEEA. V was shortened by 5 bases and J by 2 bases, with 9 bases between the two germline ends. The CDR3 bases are TGTGCCAGCAGCATCCAGGAAAACACTGAAGCTTTCTTT. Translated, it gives CASSIQENTEAFF.

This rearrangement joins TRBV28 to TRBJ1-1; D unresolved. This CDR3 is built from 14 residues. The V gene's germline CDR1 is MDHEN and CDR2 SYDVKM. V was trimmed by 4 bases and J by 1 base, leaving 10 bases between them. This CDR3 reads CASSSVWQNTEAFF. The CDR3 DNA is TGTGCCAGCAGTTCCGTCTGGCAGAACACTGAAGCTTTCTTT.